The rows below give T cell receptor beta chains drawn from one sample of a study of blood T cells in healthy people across ages. Each CDR3 protein is one row after TCRdb ran MiXCR on the 5' RACE reads. This sample yields approximately 490,000 distinct CDR3 sequences, of which about 24% are seen a single time; roughly 10% belongs to the top ten. The sample was also linked to a second study, of T cells of mothers and their children.

Sequencing was performed on blood. These receptors were taken from a boy between 10 and 17 years old in good health. The CDR3 runs from the conserved cysteine through the conserved F or W. D genes are given only for firm matches. Clone size appears in some rows only: once, few, many, or a class for an expanded clone.

j_gene: TRBJ2-7
d_gene: TRBD1
v_gene: TRBV27
abundance: NA
CDR3nt: TGTGCCAGCAGTTTAACGGGACAGTCGTCTGACGAGCAGTACTTC
CDR3aa: CASSLTGQSSDEQYF

j_gene: TRBJ1-2
d_gene: NA
v_gene: TRBV5-1
abundance: NA
CDR3nt: TGCGCCAGCAGCTTGGCAGGGGAGAACTATGGCTACACCTTC
CDR3aa: CASSLAGENYGYTF

j_gene: TRBJ1-1
d_gene: TRBD1
v_gene: TRBV6-2/TRBV6-3
abundance: NA
CDR3nt: TGTGCCAGCAGGTACGGGACAGCGAACACTGAAGCTTTCTTT
CDR3aa: CASRYGTANTEAFF

j_gene: TRBJ2-4
d_gene: TRBD2
v_gene: TRBV4-3
abundance: NA
CDR3nt: TGCGCCAGCAGCCAAGTGCTAGCGGGAGTAGCCAAAAACATTCAGTACTTC
CDR3aa: CASSQVLAGVAKNIQYF

j_gene: TRBJ2-3
d_gene: TRBD2
v_gene: TRBV4-1
abundance: NA
CDR3nt: TGCGCCAGCAGCCAAGTGGGGACTAGCGGGAGTAGCGTTACAGATACGCAGTATTTT
CDR3aa: CASSQVGTSGSSVTDTQYF

j_gene: TRBJ2-3
d_gene: TRBD2
v_gene: TRBV5-4
abundance: few
CDR3nt: TGTGCCAGCAGCCCCGGACTAGCGACAAACACGCAGTATTTT
CDR3aa: CASSPGLATNTQYF

j_gene: TRBJ2-1
d_gene: NA
v_gene: TRBV9
abundance: NA
CDR3nt: TGTGCCAGCAGCGTAGTACAGGGAAACGGAGATGAGCAGTTCTTC
CDR3aa: CASSVVQGNGDEQFF

j_gene: TRBJ2-1
d_gene: NA
v_gene: TRBV11-2
abundance: few
CDR3nt: TGTGCCAGCAGCTTAGAATGGCAGGGCGAGCAGTTCTTC
CDR3aa: CASSLEWQGEQFF

j_gene: TRBJ2-7
d_gene: NA
v_gene: TRBV6-5
abundance: NA
CDR3nt: TGTGCCAGCTCGAGTCGGATAGGTCACAGCGCCTACGAGCAGTACTTC
CDR3aa: CASSSRIGHSAYEQYF

j_gene: TRBJ1-5
d_gene: NA
v_gene: TRBV12-5
abundance: few
CDR3nt: TGTGCTAGTGGTTTCTCCCCATGCTTTATAACGGGAGCAGGAGGGTGCAATCAGCCCCAGCATTTT
CDR3aa: CASGFSPCFITGAGGCNQPQHF

j_gene: TRBJ2-7
d_gene: NA
v_gene: TRBV7-2
abundance: NA
CDR3nt: TGTGCCAGCAGCTTAAATGTGGGGGCAGGCGAGCAGTACTTC
CDR3aa: CASSLNVGAGEQYF

j_gene: TRBJ2-7
d_gene: TRBD1
v_gene: TRBV6-2/TRBV6-3
abundance: few
CDR3nt: TGTGCCAGCAGACAAACCGGGACAGGGGGCTACGAGCAGTACTTC
CDR3aa: CASRQTGTGGYEQYF

j_gene: TRBJ2-1
d_gene: NA
v_gene: TRBV4-3
abundance: few
CDR3nt: TGCGCCAGCAGCGTGGGAGGACCCTACAATGAGCAGTTCTTC
CDR3aa: CASSVGGPYNEQFF

j_gene: TRBJ2-1
d_gene: TRBD1
v_gene: TRBV9
abundance: NA
CDR3nt: TGTGCCAGCAGCGGTGACGGGACAGTAATCGATGAGCAGTTCTTC
CDR3aa: CASSGDGTVIDEQFF

j_gene: TRBJ2-1
d_gene: TRBD2
v_gene: TRBV7-2
abundance: NA
CDR3nt: TGTGCCAGCAGCTCCCCGGGACTAGCGGGAGAAGGTGAGCAGTTCTTC
CDR3aa: CASSSPGLAGEGEQFF

j_gene: TRBJ2-2
d_gene: NA
v_gene: TRBV7-3
abundance: NA
CDR3nt: TGTGCCAGCAGCTTATACTGGGGAACCACCGGGGAGCTGTTTTTT
CDR3aa: CASSLYWGTTGELFF

j_gene: TRBJ1-2
d_gene: TRBD1
v_gene: TRBV4-2
abundance: few
CDR3nt: TGTGCCAGCAGCCAAGCAGGGGGCGATGGCTACACCTTC
CDR3aa: CASSQAGGDGYTF

j_gene: TRBJ2-3
d_gene: NA
v_gene: TRBV29-1
abundance: many
CDR3nt: TGCAGCGTTCAAACGGCCGATACGCAGTATTTT
CDR3aa: CSVQTADTQYF

j_gene: TRBJ2-5
d_gene: NA
v_gene: TRBV29-1
abundance: many
CDR3nt: TGCAGCGTTGAAGGGGAGACCCCTGAAGAGACCCAGTACTTC
CDR3aa: CSVEGETPEETQYF

j_gene: TRBJ2-3
d_gene: TRBD2
v_gene: TRBV4-3
abundance: NA
CDR3nt: TGCGCCAGCAGCCAAGATTGGGCCCTAGCGGGAGATACGCAGTATTTT
CDR3aa: CASSQDWALAGDTQYF

j_gene: TRBJ2-1
d_gene: TRBD1
v_gene: TRBV7-9
abundance: few
CDR3nt: TGTGCCAGCAACATGAGGACAGGGAAGCATGAGCAGTTCTTC
CDR3aa: CASNMRTGKHEQFF

j_gene: TRBJ2-6
d_gene: NA
v_gene: TRBV9
abundance: NA
CDR3nt: TGTGCCAGCAGCGTCCCCGGTGGGGCCAACGTCCTGACTTTC
CDR3aa: CASSVPGGANVLTF

j_gene: TRBJ2-7
d_gene: NA
v_gene: TRBV5-6
abundance: NA
CDR3nt: TGTGCCAGCAGCTTGGGTCCAGGTCTCTCCTACGAGCAGTACTTC
CDR3aa: CASSLGPGLSYEQYF

j_gene: TRBJ1-6
d_gene: NA
v_gene: TRBV5-1
abundance: few
CDR3nt: TGCGCCAGCAGCCCGACCTGGATGAGTTCACCCCTCCACTTT
CDR3aa: CASSPTWMSSPLHF

j_gene: TRBJ2-7
d_gene: TRBD2
v_gene: TRBV7-2
abundance: NA
CDR3nt: TGTGCCAGCAGCTGGCGACTAGCGGGAGGTCGGTACGAGCAGTACTTC
CDR3aa: CASSWRLAGGRYEQYF

j_gene: TRBJ2-3
d_gene: TRBD2
v_gene: TRBV12-3/TRBV12-4
abundance: few
CDR3nt: TGTGCCAGCAGGCGCGGACTAGCGGGGTTCACAGATACGCAGTATTTT
CDR3aa: CASRRGLAGFTDTQYF

j_gene: TRBJ2-5
d_gene: TRBD2
v_gene: TRBV19
abundance: few
CDR3nt: TGTGCCAGTAGTAAACGACGACTAGCGGGAGGGCAAGAGACCCAGTACTTC
CDR3aa: CASSKRRLAGGQETQYF

j_gene: TRBJ1-2
d_gene: NA
v_gene: TRBV6-2/TRBV6-3
abundance: few
CDR3nt: TGTGCCAGCAGTTACTGGGGTATCGGCTATGGCTACACCTTC
CDR3aa: CASSYWGIGYGYTF

j_gene: TRBJ1-4
d_gene: NA
v_gene: TRBV10-3
abundance: NA
CDR3nt: TGTGCCATCAGTGATCCGTCCGCAACTAATGAAAAACTGTTTTTT
CDR3aa: CAISDPSATNEKLFF

j_gene: TRBJ2-2
d_gene: NA
v_gene: TRBV18
abundance: few
CDR3nt: TGTGCCAGCTCACCAACCCGGACAGAGAACACCGGGGAGCTGTTTTTT
CDR3aa: CASSPTRTENTGELFF

j_gene: TRBJ1-1
d_gene: NA
v_gene: TRBV9
abundance: few
CDR3nt: TGTGCCAGCAGCGTAGCGGGGGCTGGCGCTGAAGCTTTCTTT
CDR3aa: CASSVAGAGAEAFF

j_gene: TRBJ2-5
d_gene: NA
v_gene: TRBV27
abundance: NA
CDR3nt: TGTGCCAGGGGGCGGACGGATTTCCAAGAGACCCAGTACTTC
CDR3aa: CARGRTDFQETQYF

j_gene: TRBJ2-1
d_gene: TRBD2
v_gene: TRBV20-1
abundance: few
CDR3nt: TGCAGTGCTAGAAGCGCCGAACTAGCGGGAGGTAATGAGCAGTTCTTC
CDR3aa: CSARSAELAGGNEQFF

j_gene: TRBJ1-5
d_gene: TRBD1
v_gene: TRBV20-1
abundance: NA
CDR3nt: TGCAGTGCTAGAGCCCAGGGGGGATACAATCAGCCCCAGCATTTT
CDR3aa: CSARAQGGYNQPQHF

j_gene: TRBJ2-3
d_gene: TRBD2
v_gene: TRBV7-2
abundance: few
CDR3nt: TGTGCCAGCAGCTCGGGACTAGGAACAGATACGCAGTATTTT
CDR3aa: CASSSGLGTDTQYF

j_gene: TRBJ2-7
d_gene: NA
v_gene: TRBV7-8
abundance: NA
CDR3nt: TGTGCCAGCAGCTTAACTAACAGCTACGAGCAGTACTTC
CDR3aa: CASSLTNSYEQYF

j_gene: TRBJ2-1
d_gene: TRBD2
v_gene: TRBV20-1
abundance: NA
CDR3nt: TGCAGTGCTAGAATAGAATTTAGCGGGAGCTCCTACAATGAGCAGTTCTTC
CDR3aa: CSARIEFSGSSYNEQFF

j_gene: TRBJ2-7
d_gene: NA
v_gene: TRBV7-2
abundance: few
CDR3nt: TGTGCCAGCAGCTCTGGGGGGGGCCGATACGAGCAGTACTTC
CDR3aa: CASSSGGGRYEQYF

j_gene: TRBJ1-2
d_gene: TRBD1
v_gene: TRBV27
abundance: NA
CDR3nt: TGTGCCAGCAGTTCCGGACAGGGTATGAGTGGCTACACCTTC
CDR3aa: CASSSGQGMSGYTF

j_gene: TRBJ2-5
d_gene: NA
v_gene: TRBV29-1
abundance: NA
CDR3nt: TGCAGCTCTCGGCGAGGGAGAGGGACCCAGTACTTC
CDR3aa: CSSRRGRGTQYF

j_gene: TRBJ2-7
d_gene: NA
v_gene: TRBV11-2
abundance: few
CDR3nt: TGTGCCAGCAGCTTAGACATCTCCTACGAGCAGTACTTC
CDR3aa: CASSLDISYEQYF

j_gene: TRBJ2-1
d_gene: NA
v_gene: TRBV7-2
abundance: many
CDR3nt: TGTGCCAGCAGCTTATATGGGTTCGGCTACTCCTCCTACAATGAGCAGTTCTTC
CDR3aa: CASSLYGFGYSSYNEQFF